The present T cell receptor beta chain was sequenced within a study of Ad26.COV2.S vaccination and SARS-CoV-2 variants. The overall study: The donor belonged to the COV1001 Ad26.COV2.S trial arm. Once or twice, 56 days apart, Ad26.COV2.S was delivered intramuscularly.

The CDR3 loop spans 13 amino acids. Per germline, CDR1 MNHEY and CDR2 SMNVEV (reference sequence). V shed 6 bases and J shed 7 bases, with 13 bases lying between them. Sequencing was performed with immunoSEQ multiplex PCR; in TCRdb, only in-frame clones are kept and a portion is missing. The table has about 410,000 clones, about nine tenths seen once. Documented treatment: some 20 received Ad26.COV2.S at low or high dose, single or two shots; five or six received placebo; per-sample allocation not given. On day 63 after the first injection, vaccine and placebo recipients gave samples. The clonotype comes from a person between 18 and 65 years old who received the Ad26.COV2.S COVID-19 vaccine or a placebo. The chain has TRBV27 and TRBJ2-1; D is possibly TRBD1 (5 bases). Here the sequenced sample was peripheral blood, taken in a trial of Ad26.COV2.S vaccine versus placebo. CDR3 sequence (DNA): TGTGCCAGCAGAACAAAGGGGTGGAATGAGCAGTTCTTC. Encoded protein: CASRTKGWNEQFF.